The source of this T cell receptor (beta chain) is a study of blood T cell repertoires in COVID-19. Sequenced by immunoSEQ multiplex PCR; TCRdb stores in-frame clones only, minus some. The sample has over 200,000 clones; almost 90% are singletons. The germline gives CDR1 SGHKS, CDR2 YYEKEE (reference sequence). J gave up 6 bases and V 6 bases, and 8 bases lay outside the gene matches. The CDR3 has 13 residues. The chain joins TRBV5-5 to TRBJ1-1, with 7 bases matching TRBD1. The sample consisted of peripheral blood. The source of this sequence is a woman aged 60 to 75 with acute or convalescent COVID-19. The CDR3 DNA is TGTGCCAGCAAGCTACAGGGGTATGCTGAAGCTTTCTTT. Protein product: CASKLQGYAEAFF.